This TCR beta chain was retrieved from a study of a mutant IDH1 vaccine in newly diagnosed glioma. Across the whole study: Eight vaccinations reached patients in weeks 1, 3, 5, 7, 11, 15, 19 and 23. Vaccinations were initiated 4-6 weeks following radiotherapy alone, or were given together with temozolomide cycles.

The germline V gene encodes CDR1 SGHVS and CDR2 FQNEAQ. CDR3 length equals 14 residues. V was shortened by 4 bases and J by 0 bases, with 7 bases between the two germline ends. Some clones are missing from TCRdb's copy, which holds only in-frame ones; the method was immunoSEQ multiplex PCR. The profile covers 25,000 to 35,000 clones, with more than 70% appearing a single time and 8% to 10% taken by the ten largest. Documented time point: week 23, last vaccination. Doses consisted of 300 ug of mutant IDH1 20-mer peptide each, paired with topical imiquimod. About this clone itself: The antigen is unknown.

The sequence was collected from a young woman with glioma. The material sequenced was PBMCs, taken from a glioma patient whose treatment included an IDH1 peptide vaccine. V is TRBV7-8 and J is TRBJ1-3; D might be TRBD1 (5 bases). CDR3 sequence: CASSSRGSGNTIYF. The CDR3 DNA reads TGTGCCAGCAGCTCTAGGGGCTCTGGAAACACCATATATTTT.